A single sample gave rise to the 10 T cell receptor beta chains below, sequenced in a study of blood T cells in healthy people across ages. It was with a sample-barcoded 5' primer and a J-beta primer mix that a second PCR of roughly 7 to 12 cycles was run. TCRdb analysed the 5' RACE reads with MiXCR anew, one entry per CDR3 protein. This table holds around 2 million distinct CDR3 sequences, roughly 43% found once. What was sequenced was blood. These receptors were taken from a human donor in good health.

The V call is TRBV9, the J call TRBJ2-7; D call uncertain. The CDR3 totals 14 residues. The V end was cut by 3 bases, the J end by 1 base, with 11 bases between. Germline V gene lookup returns CDR1 SGDLS and CDR2 YYNGEE. In nucleotides, the CDR3 is TGTGCCAGCAGCGCCTACTCTGATTCCTACGAGCAGTACTTC. Residues: CASSAYSDSYEQYF. Variable domain in full (rest from reference TRBV9 and TRBJ2-7): DSGVTQTPKHLITATGQRVTLRCSPRSGDLSVYWYQQSLDQGLQFLIQYYNGEERAKGNILERFSAQQFPDLHSELNLSSLELGDSALYFCASSAYSDSYEQYFGPGTRLTVT.

This clonotype was counted between two and nine times. This sequence joins TRBV10-2 and TRBJ2-1; perhaps TRBD2 as D (5 bases). The end of the DNA is better explained by TRBJ2-7, so the J call may be wrong. The CDR3 is 14 amino acids. Germline V gene lookup returns CDR1 WSHSY and CDR2 SAAADI. The CDR3 DNA follows: TGCGCCAGCAGTGAGTCGCCACTTCGCGGGGAGCAGTACTTC. This codes for CASSESPLRGEQYF.

This clonotype has more than one count but fewer than ten. The chain is built from TRBV5-1 and TRBJ2-7; D is tentatively TRBD1 or TRBD2 (5 bases each). The CDR3 has 14 residues. The V gene lost 4 bases and the J gene lost 0 bases, with 11 bases spanning the gap. Germline V lookup: CDR1 SGHRS, CDR2 YFSETQ. In DNA, the CDR3 is TGCGCCAGCAGCCGCGCAGGGAGCTCCTACGAGCAGTACTTC. Its translation is CASSRAGSSYEQYF. The full variable domain, with the rest looked up from reference TRBV5-1 and TRBJ2-7, is KAGVTQTPRYLIKTRGQQVTLSCSPISGHRSVSWYQQTPGQGLQFLFEYFSETQRNKGNFPGRFSGRQFSNSRSEMNVSTLELGDSALYLCASSRAGSSYEQYFGPGTRLTVT.

This chain connects TRBV7-2 to TRBJ2-7, with TRBD2 matching 9 bases. This CDR3 has 14 amino acids. Germline CDR1 and CDR2: SGHTA and FQGNSA. The J segment lost 4 bases and the V segment lost 5 bases, leaving 6 bases of the junction unmatched. CDR3 coding DNA: TGTGCCAGCAGCCAAGCGGGGGGTACGTACGAGCAGTACTTC. Its protein product is CASSQAGGTYEQYF.

J is TRBJ2-7 and V is TRBV7-9; D not resolved. The CDR3 is made up of 13 amino acids. In germline, CDR1 is SEHNR, CDR2 FQNEAQ (reference sequence). Trimming shortened V by 6 bases and J by 3 bases, and 12 bases separated the two germline ends. Here the CDR3 DNA reads TGTGCCAGCAGTACCCCCGGAGACTACGAGCAGTACTTC. The encoded protein is CASSTPGDYEQYF.

This chain connects TRBV21-1 to TRBJ1-5; the tabulated D call, TRBD1, remains unverified against the DNA. TRBV21-1 is termed a pseudogene. The CDR3 runs to 19 residues. The CDR3 spells CASSRKGGNDPPLNQPQHF. CDR3 in DNA: TGTGCCAGCAGCCGAAAGGGGGGGAATGATCCCCCACTCAATCAGCCCCAGCATTTT.

As for this clonotype: A read error is possible here, since a much larger clone lies one base away. This chain links TRBV20-1 with TRBJ1-2; D call uncertain. V was clipped by 7 bases and J by 0 bases, with 3 bases between them. This CDR3 is 10 amino acids long. From germline, CDR1 is DFQATT and CDR2 SNEGSKA (reference sequence). The CDR3 region is CSVTNYGYTF. The CDR3 DNA reads as TGCAGTGTTACTAACTATGGCTACACCTTC.

This clonotype was observed a few times. This chain links TRBV12-3 or TRBV12-4 with TRBJ1-1; D may be TRBD1 (5 bases). Trimming shortened V by 2 bases and J by 11 bases, and 18 bases separated the two germline ends. This CDR3 has 14 amino acids. In nucleotides, the CDR3 is TGTGCCAGCAGTTTAACCCTCCATACACGGGGGGCTTTCTTT. Its protein product is CASSLTLHTRGAFF.

The rearrangement links TRBV12-3 or TRBV12-4 to TRBJ2-1; 12 bases match TRBD2. There are 15 residues in the CDR3. V dropped 2 bases and J dropped 10; count of bases not matched to a gene: 6. The CDR3 is CASSLTSGGHQEQFF. In DNA, the CDR3 is TGTGCCAGCAGTTTAACTAGCGGGGGGCATCAAGAGCAGTTCTTC.

This clonotype has a handful of counts. The chain employs TRBV20-1 and TRBJ2-5; possibly TRBD2 for D (6 bases). The length of the CDR3 is 17 residues. With 6 bases removed from V and 0 bases from J, the gap between germline ends came to 23 bases. Germline CDR1 DFQATT, CDR2 SNEGSKA (reference sequence). CDR3 coding DNA: TGCAGTGCGAGGACTAACCCAATCCTCTGGTACCAAGAGACCCAGTACTTC. Its protein is CSARTNPILWYQETQYF.